The following is a T cell receptor beta chain sequence with its context. This record belongs to a study of blood T cell repertoires in COVID-19. Whole-study context: Some COVID-19 samples were acute and others convalescent; all came from the United States, Italy and Spain.

Germline V lookup: CDR1 LGHNA, CDR2 YNFKEQ. The CDR3 covers 13 residues. Trimming pared 0 bases from V and 10 bases from J, leaving 12 bases between. As originally analysed: Estimation of nucleated cell counts was performed using reference gene primer amplification. Assay used: immunoSEQ multiplex PCR; TCRdb lists only in-frame clones, some missing. Clone size and the V and J calls come from that table; the DNA yielded D and trimming. Of roughly 72,000 clones in the sample, about four fifths were seen once. Sequencing was carried out using peripheral blood. The source of this sequence is a woman aged 80 or older with active or convalescent COVID-19. The rearrangement joins TRBV4-2 to TRBJ1-2; no definite D call. CDR3 nucleotides: TGTGCCAGCAGCCAAGATATAAGGAGGGCCTACACCTTC. This sequence encodes CASSQDIRRAYTF.